This passage covers 18 T cell receptor beta chains from one sample sequenced in a study of shared clonotypes between healthy human individuals. Clones were sequenced by immunoSEQ multiplex PCR, and TCRdb holds only the in-frame ones, with some missing. The data hold about 500,000 clones, with approximately 77% observed a single time. The material sequenced was PBMCs. Receptors were obtained from a woman in her 40s in good health. Some clones in this sample may be carry-over from other donors' samples.

This clone was counted many times. At one of its ends the junction is not consistent with the germline gene, which may arise from a read error. This chain links TRBV27 with TRBJ2-7, with D uncertain. The CDR3 extends over 13 amino acids. Germline CDR1 and CDR2: MNHEY and SMNVEV (reference sequence). CDR3 nucleotides: TGTGCCAGCAGTATATCCCAATCCTACGAGCAGTACTTC. Its protein product is CASSISQSYEQYF.

This clone was detected only once. V and J are TRBV19 and TRBJ1-4; the D gene is possibly TRBD1 (5 bases). Germline loops: CDR1 LNHDA, CDR2 SQIVND (reference sequence). V was pared by 0 bases and J by 7 bases, with 12 bases between. The CDR3 is 15 residues long. CDR3 sequence reads: CASSIEALGREKLFF. In DNA, the CDR3 is TGTGCCAGTAGTATAGAGGCCCTGGGGCGTGAAAAACTGTTTTTT.

V and J are TRBV13 and TRBJ1-1; 8 bases match TRBD1. CDR1 PRHDT and CDR2 FYEKMQ come from the germline V gene (reference sequence). Trimming took 5 bases from V and 4 from J; bases not matched to a gene: 9. This CDR3 is built from 15 residues. The CDR3 reads CASSLGQGGITEAFF. As DNA, the CDR3 is TGTGCCAGCAGCCTCGGACAGGGAGGGATCACTGAAGCTTTCTTT.

This clone appeared a few times. Since a much larger clone is just one base distant, this may be a read error. Without the conserved terminal phenylalanine or tryptophan, this CDR3 likely stems from a read error. V is TRBV4-1 and J is TRBJ2-7; D might be TRBD1 or TRBD2, each matching 5 bases. Germline V gene sequence: CDR1 MGHRA, CDR2 YSYEKL. This CDR3 comprises 17 residues. The ends were cut back, 2 bases at V and 6 bases at J, with 23 bases in the middle. The CDR3 loop is CASSQKPPGTASGEQYL. CDR3 sequence (DNA): TGCGCCAGCAGCCAAAAACCACCCGGGACGGCCTCAGGCGAGCAGTACCTC.

The V and J genes are TRBV11-2 and TRBJ2-7; 11 bases fit TRBD2. This CDR3 has 15 residues. Trimming cost V 3 bases and J 2 bases; bases outside gene matches: 3. The V gene's germline CDR1 is SGHAT and CDR2 FQNNGV. The CDR3 sequence: CASSLPGLAAYEQYF. CDR3 DNA sequence: TGTGCCAGCAGCTTGCCGGGACTAGCGGCCTACGAGCAGTACTTC. The full variable domain, with the rest looked up from reference TRBV11-2 and TRBJ2-7, is EAGVAQSPRYKIIEKRQSVAFWCNPISGHATLYWYQQILGQGPKLLIQFQNNGVVDDSQLPKDRFSAERLKGVDSTLKIQPAKLEDSAVYLCASSLPGLAAYEQYFGPGTRLTVT.

This chain links TRBV27 with TRBJ2-7; D uncertain. Trimming left V 5 bases short and J 6 bases short, with 17 bases between. Germline V gene data show CDR1 as MNHEY and CDR2 as SMNVEV (reference sequence). This CDR3 has 14 residues. The CDR3 sequence: CASSIRPQTSEQYF. In DNA, the CDR3 is TGTGCCAGCAGTATACGTCCACAAACCTCCGAGCAGTACTTC.

In DNA form, the CDR3 reads TGTGCCAGCAGCTTGATGGGACATCGCTACGAGCAGTACTTC. Protein sequence: CASSLMGHRYEQYF. This chain joins TRBV5-4 and TRBJ2-5; TRBD1 is a possible D gene (6 bases). The DNA end is a closer match to TRBJ2-7, so the J assignment may be wrong. Germline CDR1 reads SGHNT; CDR2 reads YYREEE (reference sequence). The CDR3 covers 14 residues.

The chain joins TRBV27 to TRBJ2-7; TRBD1 matches at 7 bases. Germline V gene data show CDR1 as MNHEY and CDR2 as SMNVEV (reference sequence). The CDR3 sequence is 13 residues long. V gave up 5 bases and J gave up 7 bases; unmatched junction bases: 8. Here the CDR3 DNA reads TGTGCCAGCAGTCCATGGACAGGTCTTGAGCAGTACTTC. Translation: CASSPWTGLEQYF.

The chain recombines TRBV7-8 with TRBJ1-1; possible D gene TRBD1, 6 bases. Trimming cost V 4 bases and J 5 bases, with 11 bases left between them. The CDR3 is 13 amino acids. The germline CDR1 and CDR2 sequences are SGHVS and FQNEAQ. The CDR3 coding sequence is TGTGCCAGCAGCTACAGGGTTTTGACTGAAGCTTTCTTT. It yields the protein CASSYRVLTEAFF.

The chain uses TRBV6-1 and TRBJ2-3, with no clear D. The CDR3 has 14 amino acids. Per germline, CDR1 MNHNS and CDR2 SASEGT. The V and J ends lost 4 bases and 2 bases respectively, with 10 bases between them. CDR3 nucleotide sequence: TGTGCCAGCAGTGTCCCAGAAGACACAGATACGCAGTATTTT. Its protein is CASSVPEDTDTQYF.

Note on this clone: This CDR3 is also generated by other DNA sequences in the sample. The V call is TRBV18, the J call TRBJ2-7; TRBD2 aligns across 10 bases. Germline CDR1 reads KGHSH; CDR2 reads LQKENI. V lost 3 bases and J lost 4; bases outside the gene matches: 3. This CDR3 is 14 amino acids long. CDR3 nucleotide sequence: TGTGCCAGCTCACCCCCTAGCGGGAGTTACGAGCAGTACTTC. Translation: CASSPPSGSYEQYF.

This clone was counted between two and nine times. J is TRBJ1-5 and V is TRBV28; 8 nucleotides agree with TRBD1. The CDR3 spans 16 residues. Trimming cost V 6 bases and J 5 bases; bases outside gene matches: 12. The V gene's germline CDR1 is MDHEN and CDR2 SYDVKM. CDR3 region: CASRGSRGLGDQPQHF. In nucleotides, the CDR3 is TGTGCCAGCAGGGGTAGCAGGGGGCTAGGAGATCAGCCCCAGCATTTT. Full variable domain (outside the CDR3, taken from reference TRBV28 and TRBJ1-5): DVKVTQSSRYLVKRTGEKVFLECVQDMDHENMFWYRQDPGLGLRLIYFSYDVKMKEKGDIPEGYSVSREKKERFSLILESASTNQTSMYLCASRGSRGLGDQPQHFGDGTRLSIL.

Written as DNA, the CDR3 is TGTGCCAGCGGGCGGGACTATAACACCGGGGAGCTGTTTTTT. Encoded protein: CASGRDYNTGELFF. The chain combines TRBV28 with TRBJ2-2; 7 bases are a match to TRBD2. Germline values: CDR1 MDHEN, CDR2 SYDVKM. The CDR3 consists of 14 residues. The V gene end was trimmed by 8 bases and the J gene end by 2 bases; junction bases not matched to a gene: 5.

The rearrangement joins TRBV5-1 to TRBJ1-4, with D hard to call. V lost 0 bases, J lost 5 bases, and 5 bases lay in between. This CDR3 region has 13 residues. The germline V gene encodes CDR1 SGHRS and CDR2 YFSETQ. This CDR3 is CASSLGVNEKLFF. The CDR3 coding sequence is TGCGCCAGCAGCTTGGGCGTGAATGAAAAACTGTTTTTT. Using reference TRBV5-1 and TRBJ1-4 for the parts outside the CDR3, the full variable domain is KAGVTQTPRYLIKTRGQQVTLSCSPISGHRSVSWYQQTPGQGLQFLFEYFSETQRNKGNFPGRFSGRQFSNSRSEMNVSTLELGDSALYLCASSLGVNEKLFFGSGTQLSVL.

The gene calls are TRBV10-2 and TRBJ2-7; a possible D gene is TRBD2 (6 bases). The V end lost 3 bases, the J end lost 5 bases, and 17 bases lay between the germline ends. Germline V gene data show CDR1 as WSHSY and CDR2 as SAAADI. CDR3 size: 15 residues. The chain's CDR3 is CASSDQSGSGNEQYF. The CDR3 DNA is TGCGCCAGCAGTGACCAGTCCGGGAGCGGTAACGAGCAGTACTTC.

This clone was seen at least ten times. The chain couples TRBV10-1 to TRBJ2-3; 8 bases agree with TRBD2. J was trimmed by 8 bases and V by 6 bases; bases with no gene match: 16. The CDR3 spans 16 residues. CDR1 and CDR2 from the germline V gene are WNHNN and SYGVQD (reference sequence). The CDR3 here is CASSPRPLAAGGTQYF. The CDR3 nucleotides are TGCGCCAGCAGCCCTCGGCCACTAGCGGCGGGCGGTACGCAGTATTTT.

This chain uses TRBV18 with TRBJ2-7; the match to TRBD1 covers 11 bases. CDR1 is KGHSH, CDR2 LQKENI, per germline. V lost 6 bases and J lost 9; bases outside the gene matches: 7. CDR3 length equals 13 residues. CDR3: CASSPDRGQGQYF. For the CDR3, the DNA is TGTGCCAGCTCGCCGGACAGGGGGCAGGGGCAGTACTTC.

V is TRBV28 and J is TRBJ2-7; TRBD2 aligns across 8 bases. V lost 9 bases to trimming and J lost 4 bases; unmatched junction nucleotides: 5. Germline CDR1 reads MDHEN; CDR2 reads SYDVKM. The CDR3 has 12 amino acids. CDR3 bases: TGTGCCAGTGGGACTAGTCGGTACGAGCAGTACTTC. Encoded protein: CASGTSRYEQYF.